Sequencing of this TCR beta chain was carried out in a study of tumor-infiltrating lymphocytes in primary liver carcinoma. cDNA specific to TCR beta was made from 500 ng of total RNA, with a constant-region primer employed for priming. Libraries covering TCR beta were generated through three nested multiplex PCR rounds (using a slightly modified ARM-PCR). Running roughly 10 cycles apiece, the first two PCR rounds relied on TRBV1-TRBV30 forward primers together with a C-beta reverse primer. Each CDR3 protein gets one entry after TCRdb re-called the multiplex PCR reads with MiXCR. The sample has 320,000 or so distinct CDR3 sequences, about 60% seen once. The authors took blood RNA from unsorted whole blood and also extracted germline DNA. There are 16 residues in the CDR3. CDR1 is LNHDA and CDR2 is SQIVND in the germline V gene (reference sequence). Trimming removed 4 bases at V and 5 bases at J, with 18 bases between.

The sequence came from a middle-aged man with primary liver carcinoma and hepatitis B virus infection. Sequencing used peripheral blood. The chain links TRBV19 to TRBJ1-5; a weak D match, TRBD1 (5 bases). For the CDR3, the DNA is TGTGCCAGTAGTACTCGGACCGGGCGGGGGTATCAGCCCCAGCATTTT. Translated: CASSTRTGRGYQPQHF.